This TCR beta chain was recorded in a study of Ad26.COV2.S vaccination and SARS-CoV-2 variants. The wider study: Ad26.COV2.S, an intramuscular injection, was given once or twice 56 days apart.

This CDR3 contains 17 residues. Germline CDR1 is LNHDA and CDR2 is SQIVND (reference sequence). V was clipped by 3 bases and J by 8 bases; unmatched bases: 11. Treatment described: some 19 received Ad26.COV2.S at low or high dose, single or two shots; about five received placebo; per-sample allocation not given. It was on day 63 after the first vaccine or placebo injection that samples were taken. The repertoire was sequenced with immunoSEQ multiplex PCR; TCRdb's copy has only in-frame clones and lacks some. The data contain more than 350,000 clones, over 75% of them singletons. The chain combines TRBV19 with TRBJ2-1, with 12 nucleotides matching TRBD2. Material: peripheral blood, obtained in a trial of Ad26.COV2.S vaccine versus placebo. The receptor's source is a person between 18 and 60 years old who received the Ad26.COV2.S COVID-19 vaccine or a placebo. CDR3 coding DNA: TGTGCCAGTAGTATCGCGCGGCTAGCGGGAGGGAACTATGAGCAGTTCTTC. It yields the protein CASSIARLAGGNYEQFF. The full variable domain, rest sourced from reference TRBV19 and TRBJ2-1, is DGGITQSPKYLFRKEGQNVTLSCEQNLNHDAMYWYRQDPGQGLRLIYYSQIVNDFQKGDIAEGYSVSREKKESFPLTVTSAQKNPTAFYLCASSIARLAGGNYEQFFGPGTRLTVL.